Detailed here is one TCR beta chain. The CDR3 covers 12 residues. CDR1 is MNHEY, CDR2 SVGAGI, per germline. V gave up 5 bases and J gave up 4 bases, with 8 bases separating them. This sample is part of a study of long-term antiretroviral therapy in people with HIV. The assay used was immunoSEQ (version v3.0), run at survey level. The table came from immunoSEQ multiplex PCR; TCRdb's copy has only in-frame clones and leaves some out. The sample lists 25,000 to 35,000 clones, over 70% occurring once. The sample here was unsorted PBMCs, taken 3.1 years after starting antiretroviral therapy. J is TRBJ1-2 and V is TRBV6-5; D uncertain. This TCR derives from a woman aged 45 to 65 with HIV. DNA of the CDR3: TGTGCCAGCAGTCCCACGGGCTATGGCTACACCTTC. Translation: CASSPTGYGYTF.